This T cell receptor beta chain was observed in a study of response to subunit inactivated influenza vaccine (dated 2018 in TCRdb). Study-wide context: Deep quantitative profiling of the T cell receptor repertoire was used in the study to follow responses to a trivalent subunit inactivated influenza vaccine.

On this clonotype itself: Its antigen is unknown. Base qualities are missing; no much larger clone stands one base away.

The CDR3 contains 14 residues, cysteine and phenylalanine counted. The retained sequence is limited to the CDR3, 42 bases, with the frame set at the first base. V is trimmed back by 5 bases and J by 6 bases, and the junction contains 9 bases that no gene match accounts for. Looking up the germline V gene (reference sequence) yields CDR1 DFQATT and CDR2 SNEGSKA. Library creation used RT-PCR. Instrument used: Illumina HiSeq 2500. Through fastp at Q25 and MiXCR, TCRdb rebuilt clones from the public reads, retaining in-frame beta chains. Rows are combined by CDR3 protein, so each entry shows the most common genes and DNA. For this sample the table gives about 700,000 distinct CDR3 sequences, of which over 11% were detected only once. Of the sample, 5.5% to 7% falls within the top ten clones. The paper's findings and limits, for the study overall: The authors suggested that each seasonal influenza vaccination may recruit only a limited number of new T cells.

This clonotype was sampled from a man aged 50 or older who received an inactivated influenza vaccine. Donor details come from another sample of the same person, matched by shared clones. Rearrangement joined TRBV20-1 to TRBJ2-1; 8 bases in the junction line up with TRBD2. This sample comprised PBMCs from blood, obtained 14 to 15 days before vaccination. The CDR3 amino acid sequence is: CSAWGLEVGNEQFF. The DNA is as follows: TGCAGTGCTTGGGGACTAGAAGTCGGCAATGAGCAGTTCTTC.